The 19 T cell receptor beta chains listed next were all sequenced from one sample in a study of CD8 T cells in Susac syndrome. The RNA, about 0.45 to 1 ug, was put through reverse transcription using random hexamers. TCRdb recomputed calls from the immunoSEQ multiplex PCR reads with MiXCR, one row per CDR3 protein. The table includes 150,000 to 200,000 distinct CDR3 sequences, around 96% detected once. The sequenced sample was CD8+ T cells from PBMCs. The receptors originated from a human donor with multiple sclerosis.

The gene calls are TRBV5-1 and TRBJ2-7, with 10 bases identical to TRBD2. V was clipped by 0 bases and J by 5 bases; unmatched bases: 14. CDR1 is SGHRS and CDR2 is YFSETQ in the germline V gene. This CDR3 has 18 residues. Written as DNA, the CDR3 is TGCGCCAGCAGCTTGGTTTGGCTAGCGGGAGACATCGTCGACGAGCAGTACTTC. The encoded protein is CASSLVWLAGDIVDEQYF.

On this clonotype: At one boundary the junction diverges from the germline segment, which might be a read error. This rearrangement joins TRBV11-2 to TRBJ2-1, with D perhaps assigned TRBD1 or TRBD2 (5 bases each). Germline CDR1 SGHAT, CDR2 FQNNGV. The CDR3 is 12 amino acids. This CDR3 is CASSSTTSPGLF. CDR3 DNA sequence: TGTGCCAGCAGCTCTACTACAAGCCCGGGGCTCTTC.

The rearrangement links TRBV2 to TRBJ1-2, with D possibly TRBD1 on 5 matching bases. Trimming stripped 10 bases from V and 3 bases from J, with 15 bases between. The length of the CDR3 is 13 residues. CDR1 SNHLY and CDR2 FYNNEI come from the germline V gene. CDR3 protein: CAIGTGLHYGYTF. The DNA for the CDR3 is TGTGCCATCGGGACGGGACTTCACTATGGCTACACCTTC.

This chain links TRBV4-1 with TRBJ2-2; D is unresolved. This CDR3 is built from 14 residues. V lost 2 bases and J lost 1, with 5 bases in between. The germline V gene encodes CDR1 MGHRA and CDR2 YSYEKL. CDR3 in amino acids: CASSQRMNTGELFF. The CDR3 DNA reads as TGCGCCAGCAGCCAAAGGATGAACACCGGGGAGCTGTTTTTT.

This CDR3 is CASYSGVCCGMNTEAFF. CDR3 nucleotides: TGTGCCAGTTATTCGGGCGTTTGTTGCGGGATGAACACTGAAGCTTTCTTT. V gene TRBV19 combines with J gene TRBJ1-1, with D hard to call. Trimming pared 8 bases from V and 0 bases from J, leaving 22 bases between. CDR1 is LNHDA, CDR2 SQIVND, per germline (reference sequence). The CDR3 spans 17 residues. The whole variable domain, remainder taken from reference TRBV19 and TRBJ1-1, is DGGITQSPKYLFRKEGQNVTLSCEQNLNHDAMYWYRQDPGQGLRLIYYSQIVNDFQKGDIAEGYSVSREKKESFPLTVTSAQKNPTAFYLCASYSGVCCGMNTEAFFGQGTRLTVV.

This clonotype was counted a single time. This chain connects TRBV4-1 to TRBJ1-2; possibly TRBD1 for D (6 bases). V dropped 0 bases and J dropped 3 bases, with 20 bases sitting between them. Germline V gene data show CDR1 as MGHRA and CDR2 as YSYEKL. The CDR3 runs to 18 residues. The CDR3 DNA sequence: TGCGCCAGCAGCCAAGATCGGCGGAGACAGGCGGCCTACTATGGCTACACCTTC. Translated, it gives CASSQDRRRQAAYYGYTF.

This clonotype was found once. V is TRBV7-9 and J is TRBJ2-6; 7 bases agree with TRBD1. After removal of 7 bases from V and 1 base from J, the junction contained 7 bases not matched to a gene. Germline V gives CDR1 SEHNR, CDR2 FQNEAQ (reference sequence). The CDR3 is 16 residues long. The CDR3 is CASTDRVTSGANVLTF. For the CDR3, the DNA is TGTGCCAGCACCGACAGGGTAACTTCTGGGGCCAACGTCCTGACTTTC. Filled out from reference TRBV7-9 and TRBJ2-6, the complete variable domain reads DTGVSQNPRHKITKRGQNVTFRCDPISEHNRLYWYRQTLGQGPEFLTYFQNEAQLEKSRLLSDRFSAERPKGSFSTLEIQRTEQGDSAMYLCASTDRVTSGANVLTFGAGSRLTVL.

DNA for the CDR3: TGTGCCAGCTCACCAGAGAGGGGAAGCAATCAGCCCCAGCATTTT. It codes for CASSPERGSNQPQHF. This rearrangement joins TRBV18 to TRBJ1-5, with D maybe TRBD1 (5 bases). Germline V gene lookup returns CDR1 KGHSH and CDR2 LQKENI. With 2 bases removed from V and 1 base from J, the gap between germline ends came to 9 bases. This CDR3 is built from 15 residues. The full variable domain, completed using reference TRBV18 and TRBJ1-5, is NAGVMQNPRHLVRRRGQEARLRCSPMKGHSHVYWYRQLPEEGLKFMVYLQKENIIDESGMPKERFSAEFPKEGPSILRIQQVVRGDSAAYFCASSPERGSNQPQHFGDGTRLSIL.

This chain connects TRBV4-1 to TRBJ2-7; D is possibly TRBD2 (5 bases). The CDR3 spans 14 residues. Germline CDR1 MGHRA, CDR2 YSYEKL. Trimming took 5 bases from V and 4 from J, leaving 15 bases between them. The CDR3 reads CASSMQAPGYEQYF. In DNA form, the CDR3 reads TGCGCCAGCAGCATGCAGGCCCCGGGATACGAGCAGTACTTC.

CDR3 in amino acids: CASSSLLKSGELFF. The CDR3 region has the DNA TGTGCCAGCAGCTCGCTACTGAAATCCGGGGAGCTGTTTTTT. The genes are TRBV14 and TRBJ2-2, with D unresolved. V lost 5 bases, J lost 6 bases, and 13 bases lay in between. Germline V lookup: CDR1 SGHDN, CDR2 FVKESK. The CDR3 is 14 amino acids.

The chain combines TRBV24-1 with TRBJ2-7; tentatively, D is TRBD1 or TRBD2 (6 bases each). Germline V gene sequence: CDR1 KGHDR, CDR2 SFDVKD. This CDR3 has 18 residues. V lost 4 bases and J lost 3, with 24 bases in between. CDR3 DNA sequence: TGTGCCACCAGTGACAAAACAACGGGGGCAGCAGACTTCTACGAGCAGTACTTC. This encodes CATSDKTTGAADFYEQYF.

This clonotype was seen once. The chain has TRBV20-1 and TRBJ1-2; 8 nucleotides line up with TRBD1. This CDR3 has 13 residues. From germline, CDR1 is DFQATT and CDR2 SNEGSKA (reference sequence). V was pared by 6 bases and J by 3 bases, with 6 bases of the junction left unmatched. The CDR3, as DNA: TGCAGTGCGTGGGACAGGAGACACTATGGCTACACCTTC. Residues: CSAWDRRHYGYTF.

This clonotype was seen more than once but under ten times. The J gene is TRBJ2-5, the V gene TRBV4-1; D call uncertain. Germline CDR1 MGHRA, CDR2 YSYEKL. V shed 0 bases and J shed 5 bases, with 7 bases lying between them. The CDR3 runs 13 residues. DNA for the CDR3: TGCGCCAGCAGCCAAGAAGTGGGGGAGACCCAGTACTTC. Translation gives CASSQEVGETQYF.

This clonotype was detected a few times. The chain is built from TRBV12-3 or TRBV12-4 and TRBJ2-7; D not certain. CDR3 length equals 12 residues. Trimming stripped 4 bases from V and 3 bases from J, with 7 bases between. CDR3 in amino acids: CASSSLNYEQYF. The CDR3 DNA reads as TGTGCCAGCAGTTCACTGAACTACGAGCAGTACTTC.

The rearrangement uses TRBV12-3 or TRBV12-4 and TRBJ2-1; D gene uncertain. CDR3 size: 14 residues. V lost 5 bases to trimming and J lost 5 bases, with 13 bases between them. The CDR3 coding sequence is TGTGCCAGCAGTCCCACCACTCCTGACAATGAGCAGTTCTTC. Translating it yields CASSPTTPDNEQFF.

This clonotype appeared once. This chain joins TRBV27 and TRBJ1-1; 8 bases line up with TRBD1. Germline CDR1 MNHEY, CDR2 SMNVEV (reference sequence). The trim removed 6 bases at V and 7 bases at J, leaving 7 bases unmatched. The CDR3 is made up of 13 amino acids. Here the CDR3 DNA reads TGTGCCAGCAGAAACAGGGGGATGGGTGAAGCTTTCTTT. It specifies CASRNRGMGEAFF.

The gene calls are TRBV29-1 and TRBJ2-1; TRBD1 is a possible D gene (6 bases). CDR3 length: 15 amino acids. The V gene's germline CDR1 is SQVTM and CDR2 ANQGSEA. The V gene lost 0 bases and the J gene lost 4 bases, with 13 bases spanning the gap. CDR3 coding DNA: TGCAGCGTTGAAGAGCAGGGGAGAGCATACAATGAGCAGTTCTTC. Amino acids: CSVEEQGRAYNEQFF.

This chain joins TRBV11-2 and TRBJ2-5; D ambiguous. From germline, CDR1 is SGHAT and CDR2 FQNNGV. Trimming removed 3 bases at V and 2 bases at J, with 4 bases between. There are 12 residues in the CDR3. The CDR3 region has the DNA TGTGCCAGCAGCTTCAGGCAAGAGACCCAGTACTTC. Amino acids: CASSFRQETQYF.

For this clonotype: One end of the junction is discordant with germline, which a read error may explain. The chain recombines TRBV5-8 with TRBJ2-5, with 11 bases that match TRBD2. The CDR3 sequence is 15 residues long. Germline V gene data show CDR1 as SGHTS and CDR2 as YDEGEE. CDR3 coding DNA: TGTGCCAGCAGCTTGTTGCTACTACTAGCGGGGGAACTTGACTTC. Amino acid sequence: CASSLLLLLAGELDF. The full variable domain, in which reference TRBV5-8 and TRBJ2-5 provide the parts outside the CDR3, is EAGVTQSPTHLIKTRGQQATLRCSPISGHTSVYWYQQALGLGLQFLLWYDEGEERNRGNFPPRFSGRQFPNYSSELNVNALELEDSALYLCASSLLLLLAGELDFGPGTRLLVL.